This TCR beta chain was captured by sequencing in a study of CD8+ T cells in alopecia areata. Study in general: Those treated were given oral tofacitinib at 5 to 10 mg twice daily.

Germline assignment: CDR1 MGHDK and CDR2 SYGVNS. The length of the CDR3 is 14 residues. V dropped 6 bases and J dropped 4; count of bases not matched to a gene: 7. Once RNA had been extracted, it was reverse transcribed into cDNA to act as the sequencing template. Profiling relied on immunoSEQ multiplex PCR, and the TCRdb table lists in-frame clones only, not all of them. The sample consists of roughly 180,000 clones, roughly 60% of them appearing once. Researchers took lesional scalp punch biopsies and peripheral blood from people who were alopecia areata patients. The chain has TRBV25-1 and TRBJ2-7; TRBD1 matches 9 bases. The receptor was isolated from a human donor with alopecia areata. The specimen comprised CD4+ T cells sorted from blood, sampled at week 0. This chain's CDR3 is CASRAPGQGYEQYF. The CDR3 nucleotides read TGTGCCAGCAGAGCACCGGGACAGGGTTACGAGCAGTACTTC.